This TCR beta chain is drawn from a study of blood T cell dynamics during melanoma immunotherapy. A word on this clone: Its antigen is not identified.

Study-level findings and limits: Disease-control patients' PBMC repertoires became either more clonal or more diverse at W3.

V dropped 4 bases and J dropped 0 bases, with 14 bases sitting between them. Germline V CDR1 and CDR2: SGHDT, YYEEEE. CDR3 size: 16 residues. This table comes from immunoSEQ multiplex PCR, and its TCRdb copy is limited to in-frame clones, with some not included. The sample lists about 1,800 clones; around 80% were seen once. Described time point: pre-treatment baseline. One draw preceded checkpoint blockade; another followed its first cycle at week 3. Response was assessed by RECIST 1.1 at 12 weeks, except a couple of rapid progressors. Prior systemic cancer therapy, immunosuppressant use and other active malignancies excluded patients.

The material was blood, obtained from a patient treated with checkpoint blockade. V usage is TRBV5-6 and J usage is TRBJ2-1; D possibly matches TRBD1 or TRBD2 (6 bases each). The sequence was collected from a human donor with melanoma. The CDR3 DNA reads as TGTGCCAGCAGCCGGGGGCCTCGTAGCTCCTACAATGAGCAGTTCTTC. Its translation is CASSRGPRSSYNEQFF.